One sample yielded the 25 T cell receptor beta chains listed below, sequenced in a study of cytomegalovirus exposure and HLA in healthy donors. Produced via immunoSEQ multiplex PCR; TCRdb's table is partial and in-frame only. The sample includes 300,000 to 450,000 clones, roughly 90% seen only once; the top ten take roughly 0.75%. Material: PBMCs. The receptor set was obtained from a woman under 30 in good health and CMV-seronegative.

This clone came up once. The gene calls are TRBV7-3 and TRBJ1-2; tentative D call: TRBD1 (5 bases). The V end was cut by 2 bases, the J end by 7 bases, with 20 bases between. The CDR3 has 16 amino acids. Per germline, CDR1 SGHTA and CDR2 FQGTGA. CDR3 amino acids: CASSLGSSGQGGGYTF. The CDR3 DNA follows: TGTGCCAGCAGCTTAGGGTCGTCAGGCCAGGGAGGTGGCTACACCTTC. The variable domain in full, completed from reference TRBV7-3 and TRBJ1-2, reads GAGVSQTPSNKVTEKGKYVELRCDPISGHTALYWYRQSLGQGPEFLIYFQGTGAADDSGLPNDRFFAVRPEGSVSTLKIQRTERGDSAVYLCASSLGSSGQGGGYTFGSGTRLTVV.

A single count supports this clone. The chain has TRBV30 and TRBJ2-5, with TRBD1 as a possible D gene (6 bases). V was pared by 3 bases and J by 4 bases, with 18 bases between. Looked up from germline, CDR1 is GTSNPN and CDR2 is SVGIG (reference sequence). This CDR3 spans 15 amino acids. CDR3 sequence reads: CAWRKPGQSRETQYF. CDR3 DNA: TGTGCCTGGAGAAAACCCGGACAGTCTAGAGAGACCCAGTACTTC. Supplemented by reference TRBV30 and TRBJ2-5, the full variable domain reads SQTIHQWPATLVQPVGSPLSLECTVEGTSNPNLYWYRQAAGRGLQLLFYSVGIGQISSEVPQNLSASRPQDRQFILSSKKLLLSDSGFYLCAWRKPGQSRETQYFGPGTRLLVL.

For this clone: Other DNA sequences from this sample encode an identical CDR3 as well. The J gene is TRBJ2-1, the V gene TRBV27; the match to TRBD2 covers 12 bases. The length of the CDR3 is 14 residues. V dropped 2 bases and J dropped 7; count of bases not matched to a gene: 0. The germline gives CDR1 MNHEY, CDR2 SMNVEV (reference sequence). Written as DNA, the CDR3 is TGTGCCAGCAGTTTAGGGACTAGCGGGAATGAGCAGTTCTTC. Residues: CASSLGTSGNEQFF.

The chain employs TRBV6-4 and TRBJ2-1, with TRBD1 identical over 9 bases. CDR1 is MRHNA, CDR2 SNTAGT, per germline. The V segment lost 4 bases and the J segment 5 bases; nucleotides outside the gene matches: 6. The length of the CDR3 is 15 residues. This chain's CDR3 is CASSAKGTGHNEQFF. CDR3 in DNA: TGTGCCAGCAGTGCAAAAGGGACAGGGCACAATGAGCAGTTCTTC.

The chain combines TRBV28 with TRBJ1-2; tentative D call: TRBD1 (5 bases). This CDR3 spans 13 amino acids. Trimming removed 2 bases at V and 8 bases at J, with 12 bases between. The germline V gene encodes CDR1 MDHEN and CDR2 SYDVKM. CDR3 DNA: TGTGCCAGCAGTTTAGAATCAGGGATCGGCTACACCTTC. Amino acids: CASSLESGIGYTF.

CDR3 residues: CASSQQRAGKETQYF. The CDR3 DNA reads as TGTGCCAGCAGCCAACAGCGGGCCGGCAAAGAGACCCAGTACTTC. The V call is TRBV13, the J call TRBJ2-5, with a weak D call TRBD2 (6 bases). Germline lookup yields CDR1 PRHDT and CDR2 FYEKMQ (reference sequence). V lost 5 bases to trimming and J lost 3 bases, with 16 bases between them. The CDR3 consists of 15 residues.

This chain links TRBV13 with TRBJ2-3, with D possibly matching TRBD1 (6 bases). Between the trimmed V and J ends, which lost 4 bases and 1 base, there was a span of 15 bases. The CDR3 consists of 16 residues. Germline V gene lookup returns CDR1 PRHDT and CDR2 FYEKMQ (reference sequence). The CDR3 sequence is CASSSRTGSRTDTQYF. DNA of the CDR3: TGTGCCAGCAGCTCACGAACAGGGTCTCGCACAGATACGCAGTATTTT.

The chain combines TRBV12-5 with TRBJ2-2, with TRBD2 matching 14 bases. The CDR3 loop spans 18 amino acids. J lost 2 bases, V lost 3 bases, and 5 bases had no gene match. Germline V gene data show CDR1 as LGHNT and CDR2 as FRNRAP. CDR3 amino acids: CASGFATSGGANTGELFF. The CDR3, as DNA: TGTGCTAGTGGTTTTGCGACTAGCGGGGGGGCCAACACCGGGGAGCTGTTTTTT.

The chain has TRBV27 and TRBJ2-2, with D possibly matching TRBD2 (5 bases). Trimming shortened V by 0 bases and J by 6 bases, and 8 bases separated the two germline ends. Germline lookup yields CDR1 MNHEY and CDR2 SMNVEV (reference sequence). This CDR3 comprises 14 residues. The CDR3 sequence is CASSLSLGAGELFF. The CDR3 nucleotides are TGTGCCAGCAGTTTATCGCTCGGGGCCGGGGAGCTGTTTTTT.

This sequence joins TRBV28 and TRBJ1-2; TRBD1 aligns across 10 bases. The CDR3 has 14 amino acids. Germline values: CDR1 MDHEN, CDR2 SYDVKM. V was pared by 6 bases and J by 4 bases, with 5 bases of the junction left unmatched. Here the CDR3 reads CASRPTGGGYGYTF. As DNA, the CDR3 is TGTGCCAGCAGGCCGACAGGGGGCGGCTATGGCTACACCTTC.

The V gene is TRBV4-1, the J gene TRBJ2-7; D is perhaps TRBD2 (6 bases). Trimming removed 1 base from V and 4 bases from J, with 11 bases in between. The V gene's germline CDR1 is MGHRA and CDR2 YSYEKL. This CDR3 has 14 amino acids. In DNA form, the CDR3 reads TGCGCCAGCAGCCAAGTCTCGGGAGTGTACGAGCAGTACTTC. This gives the protein CASSQVSGVYEQYF.

V gene TRBV15 combines with J gene TRBJ2-5; perhaps TRBD2 as D (6 bases). The ends were cut back, 0 bases at V and 5 bases at J, with 22 bases in the middle. The CDR3 runs to 18 residues. The germline CDR1 and CDR2 sequences are LNHNV and YYDKDF (reference sequence). CDR3 sequence: CATSRDLGRRGLGETQYF. CDR3 sequence (DNA): TGTGCCACCAGCAGAGATTTGGGCAGGAGGGGCCTTGGGGAGACCCAGTACTTC.

The J gene is TRBJ1-1, the V gene TRBV19, with no clear D. There are 15 residues in the CDR3. V was trimmed by 7 bases and J by 0 bases, leaving 15 bases between them. Per the germline V gene, CDR1 is LNHDA and CDR2 is SQIVND (reference sequence). CDR3 bases: TGTGCCAGTAACCGAGGAGGTATTTTGAACACTGAAGCTTTCTTT. It specifies CASNRGGILNTEAFF.

V is TRBV30 and J is TRBJ2-3; D remains unclear. This CDR3 comprises 10 residues. V lost 1 base and J lost 8, with 4 bases in between. Germline V gene lookup returns CDR1 GTSNPN and CDR2 SVGIG (reference sequence). This CDR3 is CAWSESTQYF. CDR3 DNA: TGTGCCTGGAGTGAGAGTACGCAGTATTTT.

This clone showed up just a few times. The chain combines TRBV5-1 with TRBJ1-1; 8 bases are a match to TRBD1. The germline CDR1 and CDR2 sequences are SGHRS and YFSETQ. This CDR3 is 16 amino acids long. Germline trimming cut 2 bases from V and 1 base from J; bases unmatched to any gene: 7. The CDR3 nucleotides are TGCGCCAGCAGCTTTAGGACAGGGAGCCAGAACACTGAAGCTTTCTTT. Translation: CASSFRTGSQNTEAFF.

V usage is TRBV30 and J usage is TRBJ2-2, with 7 bases aligning to TRBD2. The CDR3 sequence is 14 residues long. Trimming at V came to 1 base and at J to 4 bases, leaving 3 bases not matched to a gene. Germline V CDR1 and CDR2: GTSNPN, SVGIG (reference sequence). CDR3 region: CAWSGGRTTGELFF. CDR3 sequence (DNA): TGTGCCTGGAGTGGCGGGAGAACCACCGGGGAGCTGTTTTTT.

This chain connects TRBV5-1 to TRBJ2-1; TRBD2 aligns across 7 bases. Germline CDR1 SGHRS, CDR2 YFSETQ. This CDR3 spans 16 amino acids. V lost 4 bases, J lost 1 base, and 8 bases stayed unmatched. DNA of the CDR3: TGCGCCAGCAGCCTAGTAGCGGGCCTATCCTACAATGAGCAGTTCTTC. Encoded protein: CASSLVAGLSYNEQFF.

The gene calls are TRBV9 and TRBJ2-3; D unclear. CDR1 is SGDLS, CDR2 YYNGEE, per germline. The length of the CDR3 is 13 residues. V lost 0 bases and J lost 4, with 6 bases in between. CDR3 protein: CASSVELSDTQYF. DNA of the CDR3: TGTGCCAGCAGCGTAGAGCTTTCAGATACGCAGTATTTT.

This clone has only a few counts. The V call is TRBV28, the J call TRBJ1-4; perhaps TRBD1 as D (6 bases). The length of the CDR3 is 15 residues. Germline CDR1 MDHEN, CDR2 SYDVKM. The V end lost 2 bases, the J end lost 5 bases, and 12 bases lay between the germline ends. CDR3 nucleotide sequence: TGTGCCAGCAGTTTACCAGGGGCGAGGAATGAAAAACTGTTTTTT. This gives the protein CASSLPGARNEKLFF.

The V call is TRBV10-2, the J call TRBJ2-1; D is undetermined. Germline V gene sequence: CDR1 WSHSY, CDR2 SAAADI. Trimming removed 7 bases from V and 13 bases from J, with 20 bases in between. This CDR3 is built from 13 residues. For the CDR3, the DNA is TGCGCCAGCAAAGAGCGCGGTTCCCCCAAACAGTTCTTC. As protein: CASKERGSPKQFF.

The table lists this clone with a few counts. The genes are TRBV5-4 and TRBJ2-7; 7 bases are shared with TRBD2. Germline V gene lookup returns CDR1 SGHNT and CDR2 YYREEE (reference sequence). The CDR3 is 14 amino acids. The ends lost 2 bases at V and 4 bases at J; junction bases unmatched: 6. In nucleotides, the CDR3 is TGTGCCAGCAGCTTTGGCGGGAGAGCGTACGAGCAGTACTTC. It specifies CASSFGGRAYEQYF.

The chain combines TRBV5-5 with TRBJ1-2; the D gene is possibly TRBD1 (6 bases). The germline V gene encodes CDR1 SGHKS and CDR2 YYEKEE (reference sequence). Trimming cost V 3 bases and J 2 bases, with 17 bases left between them. The CDR3 runs 16 residues. The chain's CDR3 is CASSSEPDRLNYGYTF. The CDR3, as DNA: TGTGCCAGCAGCTCCGAACCCGACAGGCTGAACTATGGCTACACCTTC.

The chain combines TRBV6-5 with TRBJ1-1, with D unresolved. The CDR3 has 12 amino acids. Germline CDR1 reads MNHEY; CDR2 reads SVGAGI. Trimming pared 4 bases from V and 9 bases from J, leaving 12 bases between. The CDR3 protein is CASSSSGRKAFF. The CDR3 bases are TGTGCCAGCAGTTCCTCGGGGAGGAAAGCTTTCTTT.

V and J are TRBV7-9 and TRBJ2-2, with 7 positions matching TRBD2. The CDR3 runs to 15 residues. With V trimmed by 4 bases and J by 5 bases, 7 bases remained unmatched. Germline CDR1 is SEHNR and CDR2 is FQNEAQ (reference sequence). CDR3 in amino acids: CASSWRTSGTGELFF. The CDR3 region has the DNA TGTGCCAGCAGCTGGAGGACTAGTGGTACCGGGGAGCTGTTTTTT.

The rearrangement joins TRBV6-5 to TRBJ2-3; a possible D gene is TRBD2 (6 bases). Looked up from germline, CDR1 is MNHEY and CDR2 is SVGAGI. The CDR3 length is 15 residues. Deletions cut 6 bases from V and 0 bases from J, with 13 bases between. The CDR3 reads CASRYGRSSTDTQYF. DNA for the CDR3: TGTGCCAGCAGATACGGGAGATCTAGCACAGATACGCAGTATTTT.